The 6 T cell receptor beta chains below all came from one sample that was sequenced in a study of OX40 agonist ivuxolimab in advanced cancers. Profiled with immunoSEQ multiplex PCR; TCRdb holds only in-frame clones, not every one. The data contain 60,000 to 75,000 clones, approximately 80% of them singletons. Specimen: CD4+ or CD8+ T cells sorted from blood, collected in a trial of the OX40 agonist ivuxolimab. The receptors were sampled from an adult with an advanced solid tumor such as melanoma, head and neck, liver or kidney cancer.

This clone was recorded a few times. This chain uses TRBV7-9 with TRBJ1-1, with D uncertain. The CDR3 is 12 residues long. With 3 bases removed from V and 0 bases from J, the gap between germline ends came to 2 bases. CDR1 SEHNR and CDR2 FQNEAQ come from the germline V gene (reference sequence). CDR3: CASSFMNTEAFF. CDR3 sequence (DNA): TGTGCCAGCAGCTTTATGAACACTGAAGCTTTCTTT.

The CDR3 bases are TGCGCCAGCCAAGGGGGGATCCAATACGAGCAGTACTTC. Translated: CASQGGIQYEQYF. The V and J genes are TRBV10-2 and TRBJ2-7; D could derive from TRBD1 or TRBD2 (6 bases each). V lost 8 bases to trimming and J lost 4 bases, with 15 bases between them. Germline values: CDR1 WSHSY, CDR2 SAAADI. The CDR3 totals 13 residues.

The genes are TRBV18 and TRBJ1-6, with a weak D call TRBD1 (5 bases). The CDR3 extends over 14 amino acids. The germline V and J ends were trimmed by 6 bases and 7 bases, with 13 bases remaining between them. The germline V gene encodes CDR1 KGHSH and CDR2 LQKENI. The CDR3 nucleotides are TGTGCCAGCTCCAGGGACCCTACGAATTCACCCCTCCACTTT. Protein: CASSRDPTNSPLHF.

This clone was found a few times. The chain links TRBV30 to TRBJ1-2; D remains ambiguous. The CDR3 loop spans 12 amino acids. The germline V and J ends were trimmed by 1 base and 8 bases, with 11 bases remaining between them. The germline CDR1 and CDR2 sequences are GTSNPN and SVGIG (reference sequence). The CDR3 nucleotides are TGTGCCTGGAGTGGGGTTGTGGGAGGCTACACCTTC. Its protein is CAWSGVVGGYTF.

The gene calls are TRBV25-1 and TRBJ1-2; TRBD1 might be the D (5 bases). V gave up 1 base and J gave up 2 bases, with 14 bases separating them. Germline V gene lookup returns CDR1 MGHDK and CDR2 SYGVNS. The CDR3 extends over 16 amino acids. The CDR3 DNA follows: TGTGCCAGCAGTGAATTGGGTGTGGGGGAAAACTATGGCTACACCTTC. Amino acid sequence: CASSELGVGENYGYTF.

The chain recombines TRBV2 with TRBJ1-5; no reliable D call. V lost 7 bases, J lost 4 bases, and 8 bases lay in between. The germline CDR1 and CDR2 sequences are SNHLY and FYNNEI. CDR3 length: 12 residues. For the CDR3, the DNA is TGTGCCAGCACCCTAGGGAATCAGCCCCAGCATTTT. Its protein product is CASTLGNQPQHF.